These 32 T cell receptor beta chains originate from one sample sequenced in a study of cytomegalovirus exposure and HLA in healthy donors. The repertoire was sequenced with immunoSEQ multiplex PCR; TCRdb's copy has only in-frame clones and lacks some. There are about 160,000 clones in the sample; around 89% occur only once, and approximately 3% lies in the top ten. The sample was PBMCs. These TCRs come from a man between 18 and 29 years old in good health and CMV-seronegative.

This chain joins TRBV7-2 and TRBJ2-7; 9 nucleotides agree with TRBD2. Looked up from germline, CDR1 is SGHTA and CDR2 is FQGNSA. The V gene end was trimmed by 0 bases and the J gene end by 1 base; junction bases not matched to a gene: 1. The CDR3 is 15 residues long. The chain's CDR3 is CASSLASGSSYEQYF. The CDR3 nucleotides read TGTGCCAGCAGCTTAGCTAGCGGGAGTTCCTACGAGCAGTACTTC.

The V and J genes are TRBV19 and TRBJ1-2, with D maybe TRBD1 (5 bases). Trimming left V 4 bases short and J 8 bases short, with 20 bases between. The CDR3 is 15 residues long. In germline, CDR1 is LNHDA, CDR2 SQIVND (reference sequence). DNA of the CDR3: TGTGCCAGTAGTAGGGGACTGTCTGGGGAAGGCGGCTACACCTTC. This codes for CASSRGLSGEGGYTF.

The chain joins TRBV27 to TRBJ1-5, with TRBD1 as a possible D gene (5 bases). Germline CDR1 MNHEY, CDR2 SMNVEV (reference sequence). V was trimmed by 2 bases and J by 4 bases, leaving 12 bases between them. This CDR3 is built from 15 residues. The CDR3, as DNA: TGTGCCAGCAGTTTAAGCTGGCAGGGAAATCAGCCCCAGCATTTT. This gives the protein CASSLSWQGNQPQHF.

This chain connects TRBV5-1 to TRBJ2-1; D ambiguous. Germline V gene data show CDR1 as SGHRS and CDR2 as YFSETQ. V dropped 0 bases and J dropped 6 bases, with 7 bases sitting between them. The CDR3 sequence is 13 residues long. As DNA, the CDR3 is TGCGCCAGCAGCTTGGGGAGTTTCAATGAGCAGTTCTTC. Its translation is CASSLGSFNEQFF.

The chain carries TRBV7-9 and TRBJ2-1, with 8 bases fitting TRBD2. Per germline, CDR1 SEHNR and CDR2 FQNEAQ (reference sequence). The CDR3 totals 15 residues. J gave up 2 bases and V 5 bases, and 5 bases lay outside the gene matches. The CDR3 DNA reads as TGTGCCAGCAGCCCTCTCGGGGGGGCCTACAATGAGCAGTTCTTC. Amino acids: CASSPLGGAYNEQFF. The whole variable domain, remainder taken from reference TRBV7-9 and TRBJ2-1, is DTGVSQNPRHKITKRGQNVTFRCDPISEHNRLYWYRQTLGQGPEFLTYFQNEAQLEKSRLLSDRFSAERPKGSFSTLEIQRTEQGDSAMYLCASSPLGGAYNEQFFGPGTRLTVL.

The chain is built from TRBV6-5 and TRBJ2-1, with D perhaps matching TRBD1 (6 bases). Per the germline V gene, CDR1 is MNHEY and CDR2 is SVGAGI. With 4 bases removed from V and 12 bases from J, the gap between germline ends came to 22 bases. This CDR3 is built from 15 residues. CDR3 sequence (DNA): TGTGCCAGCAGTTTGCCAGGGGTGGAAAGAGCCGTGCAGTTCTTC. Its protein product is CASSLPGVERAVQFF.

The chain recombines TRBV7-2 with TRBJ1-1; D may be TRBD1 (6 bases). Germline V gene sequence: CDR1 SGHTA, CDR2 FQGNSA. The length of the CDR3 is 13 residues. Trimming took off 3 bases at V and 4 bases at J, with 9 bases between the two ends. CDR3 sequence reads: CASSLGGATEAFF. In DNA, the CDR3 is TGTGCCAGCAGCTTGGGGGGGGCCACTGAAGCTTTCTTT.

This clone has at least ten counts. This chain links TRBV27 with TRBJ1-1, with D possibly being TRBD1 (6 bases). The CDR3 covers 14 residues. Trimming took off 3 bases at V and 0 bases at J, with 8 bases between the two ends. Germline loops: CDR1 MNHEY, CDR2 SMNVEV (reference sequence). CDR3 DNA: TGTGCCAGCAGTTTGGGGGCGATGAACACTGAAGCTTTCTTT. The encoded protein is CASSLGAMNTEAFF.

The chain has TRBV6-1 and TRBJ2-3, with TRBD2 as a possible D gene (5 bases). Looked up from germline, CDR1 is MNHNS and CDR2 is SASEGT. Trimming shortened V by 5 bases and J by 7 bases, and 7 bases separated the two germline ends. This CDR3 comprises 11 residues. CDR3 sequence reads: CASSYGNTQYF. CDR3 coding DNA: TGTGCCAGCAGTTACGGGAATACGCAGTATTTT.

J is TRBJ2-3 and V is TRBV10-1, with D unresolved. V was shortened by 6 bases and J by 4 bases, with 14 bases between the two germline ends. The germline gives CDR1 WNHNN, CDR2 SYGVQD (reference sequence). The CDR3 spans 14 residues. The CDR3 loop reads CASSEEDLSDTQYF. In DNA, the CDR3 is TGCGCCAGCAGCGAAGAGGATCTTTCAGATACGCAGTATTTT.

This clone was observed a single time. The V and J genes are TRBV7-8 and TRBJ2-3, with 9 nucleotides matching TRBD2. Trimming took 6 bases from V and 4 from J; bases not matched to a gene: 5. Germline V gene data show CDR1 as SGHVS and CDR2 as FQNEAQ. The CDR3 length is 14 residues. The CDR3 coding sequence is TGTGCCAGCAGTTCCCTAGCGGGGTCAGATACGCAGTATTTT. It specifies CASSSLAGSDTQYF. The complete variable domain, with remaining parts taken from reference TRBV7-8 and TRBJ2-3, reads GAGVSQSPRYKVAKRGQDVALRCDPISGHVSLFWYQQALGQGPEFLTYFQNEAQLDKSGLPSDRFFAERPEGSVSTLKIQRTQQEDSAVYLCASSSLAGSDTQYFGPGTRLTVL.

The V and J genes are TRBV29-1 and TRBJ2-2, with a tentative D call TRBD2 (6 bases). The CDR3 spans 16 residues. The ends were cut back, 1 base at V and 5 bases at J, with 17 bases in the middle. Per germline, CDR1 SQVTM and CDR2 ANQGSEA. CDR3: CSVEGVGGVETGELFF. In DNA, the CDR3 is TGCAGCGTTGAAGGTGTCGGAGGGGTGGAGACCGGGGAGCTGTTTTTT.

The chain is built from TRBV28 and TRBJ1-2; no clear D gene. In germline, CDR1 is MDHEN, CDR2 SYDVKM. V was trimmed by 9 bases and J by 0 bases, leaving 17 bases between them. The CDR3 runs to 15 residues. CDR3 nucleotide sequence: TGTGCCAGTAACCAGTTGGACTTACCTAACTATGGCTACACCTTC. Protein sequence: CASNQLDLPNYGYTF.

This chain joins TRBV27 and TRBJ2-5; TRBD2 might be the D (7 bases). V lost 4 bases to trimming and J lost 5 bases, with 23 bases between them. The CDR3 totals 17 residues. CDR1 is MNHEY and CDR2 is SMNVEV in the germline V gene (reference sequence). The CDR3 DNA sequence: TGTGCCAGCAGTTGGAGGGGGGGCCGGGGCAGCGGGGAGACCCAGTACTTC. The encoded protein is CASSWRGGRGSGETQYF.

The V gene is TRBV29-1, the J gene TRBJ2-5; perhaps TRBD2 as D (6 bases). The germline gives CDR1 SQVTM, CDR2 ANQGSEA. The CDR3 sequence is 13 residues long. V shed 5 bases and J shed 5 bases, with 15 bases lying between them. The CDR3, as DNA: TGCAGCGTTATAGGAGCGGGTTGGGAGACCCAGTACTTC. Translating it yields CSVIGAGWETQYF.

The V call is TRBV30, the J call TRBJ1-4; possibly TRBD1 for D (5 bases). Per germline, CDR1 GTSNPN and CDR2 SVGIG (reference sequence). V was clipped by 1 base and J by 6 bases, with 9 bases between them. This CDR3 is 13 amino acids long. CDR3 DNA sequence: TGTGCCTGGAGTGATGGGGCAGATGAAAAACTGTTTTTT. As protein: CAWSDGADEKLFF.

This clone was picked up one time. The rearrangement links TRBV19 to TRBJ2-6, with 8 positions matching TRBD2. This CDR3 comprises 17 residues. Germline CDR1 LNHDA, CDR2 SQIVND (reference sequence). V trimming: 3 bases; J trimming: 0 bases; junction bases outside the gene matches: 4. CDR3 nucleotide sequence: TGTGCCAGTAGTATCTGGCGGGGGGACTCTGGGGCCAACGTCCTGACTTTC. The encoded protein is CASSIWRGDSGANVLTF.

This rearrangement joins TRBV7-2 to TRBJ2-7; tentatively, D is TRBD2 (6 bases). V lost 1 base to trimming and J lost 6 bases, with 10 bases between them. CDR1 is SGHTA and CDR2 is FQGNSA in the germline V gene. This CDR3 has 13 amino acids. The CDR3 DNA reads TGTGCCAGCAGCTTAGGGGCGGGAATCGAGCAGTACTTC. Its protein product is CASSLGAGIEQYF. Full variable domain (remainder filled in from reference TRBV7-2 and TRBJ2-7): GAGVSQSPSNKVTEKGKDVELRCDPISGHTALYWYRQSLGQGLEFLIYFQGNSAPDKSGLPSDRFSAERTGGSVSTLTIQRTQQEDSAVYLCASSLGAGIEQYFGPGTRLTVT.

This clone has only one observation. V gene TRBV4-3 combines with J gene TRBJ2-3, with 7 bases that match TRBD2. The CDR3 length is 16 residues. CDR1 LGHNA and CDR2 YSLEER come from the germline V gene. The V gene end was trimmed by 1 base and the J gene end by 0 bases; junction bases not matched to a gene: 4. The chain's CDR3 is CASSQGDSGSTDTQYF. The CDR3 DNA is TGCGCCAGCAGCCAAGGAGATAGCGGGAGCACAGATACGCAGTATTTT.

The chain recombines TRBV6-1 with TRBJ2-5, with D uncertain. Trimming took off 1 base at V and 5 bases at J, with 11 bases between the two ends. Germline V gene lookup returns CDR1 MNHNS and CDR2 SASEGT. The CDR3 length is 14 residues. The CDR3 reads CASSEGPERETQYF. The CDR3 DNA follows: TGTGCCAGCAGTGAAGGACCGGAGAGGGAGACCCAGTACTTC.

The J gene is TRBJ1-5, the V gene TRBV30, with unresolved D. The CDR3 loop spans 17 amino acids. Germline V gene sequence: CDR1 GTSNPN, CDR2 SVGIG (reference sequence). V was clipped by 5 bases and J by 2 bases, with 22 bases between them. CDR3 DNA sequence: TGTGCCTGGGACACCGGGATCGCCTTAGTGGGCAATCAGCCCCAGCATTTT. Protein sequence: CAWDTGIALVGNQPQHF.

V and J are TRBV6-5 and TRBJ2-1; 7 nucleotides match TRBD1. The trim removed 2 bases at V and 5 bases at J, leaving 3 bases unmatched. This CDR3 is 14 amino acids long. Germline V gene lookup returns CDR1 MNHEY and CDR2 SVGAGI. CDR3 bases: TGTGCCAGCAGTTACCAAGGACAGGACAATGAGCAGTTCTTC. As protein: CASSYQGQDNEQFF.

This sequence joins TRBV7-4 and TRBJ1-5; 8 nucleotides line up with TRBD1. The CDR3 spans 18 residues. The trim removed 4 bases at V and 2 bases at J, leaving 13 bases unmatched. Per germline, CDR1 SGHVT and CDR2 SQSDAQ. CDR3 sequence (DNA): TGTGCCAGCAGCTCAAACCTTTCCCAGGGGGCAGGCAATCAGCCCCAGCATTTT. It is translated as CASSSNLSQGAGNQPQHF.

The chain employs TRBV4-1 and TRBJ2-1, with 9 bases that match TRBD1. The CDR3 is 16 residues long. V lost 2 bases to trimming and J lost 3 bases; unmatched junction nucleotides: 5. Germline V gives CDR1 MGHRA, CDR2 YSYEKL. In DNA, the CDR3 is TGCGCCAGCAGCCAAAACCGGGACAGGGTCTACAATGAGCAGTTCTTC. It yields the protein CASSQNRDRVYNEQFF.

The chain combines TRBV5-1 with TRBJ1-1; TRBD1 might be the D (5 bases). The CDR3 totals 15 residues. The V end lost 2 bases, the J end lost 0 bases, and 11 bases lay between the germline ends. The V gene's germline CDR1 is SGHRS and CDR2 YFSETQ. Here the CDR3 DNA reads TGCGCCAGCAGCTTCCTAGGGGTAATGAACACTGAAGCTTTCTTT. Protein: CASSFLGVMNTEAFF.

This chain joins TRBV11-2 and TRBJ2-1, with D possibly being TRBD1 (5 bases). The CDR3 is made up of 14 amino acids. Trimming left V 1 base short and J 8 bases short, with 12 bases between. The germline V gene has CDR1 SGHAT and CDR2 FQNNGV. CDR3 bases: TGTGCCAGCAGCTTAGCGGGTATAGGGGATGAGCAGTTCTTC. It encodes CASSLAGIGDEQFF.

Written as DNA, the CDR3 is TGTGCCAGCAGTTTATGGGGCGGGAGGGCCGAAGAGACCCAGTACTTC. As protein: CASSLWGGRAEETQYF. This chain links TRBV27 with TRBJ2-5; 9 bases are a match to TRBD2. The CDR3 loop spans 16 amino acids. Germline CDR1 MNHEY, CDR2 SMNVEV (reference sequence). The V gene end was trimmed by 1 base and the J gene end by 3 bases; junction bases not matched to a gene: 6.

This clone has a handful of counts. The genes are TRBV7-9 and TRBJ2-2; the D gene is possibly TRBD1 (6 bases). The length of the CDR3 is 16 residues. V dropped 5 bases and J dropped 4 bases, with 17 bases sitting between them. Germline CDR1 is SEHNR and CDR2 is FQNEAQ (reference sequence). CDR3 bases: TGTGCCAGCAGCCCCGGCAACCAAGGGGGCACCGGGGAGCTGTTTTTT. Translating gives CASSPGNQGGTGELFF.

The DNA of the CDR3 is TGTGCCAGCTGCGACAGGGCCACAACTAATGAAAAACTGTTTTTT. Amino acids: CASCDRATTNEKLFF. This chain joins TRBV2 and TRBJ1-4, with 7 nucleotides matching TRBD1. J lost 0 bases, V lost 8 bases, and 6 bases had no gene match. From germline, CDR1 is SNHLY and CDR2 FYNNEI. The CDR3 has 15 residues.

CDR3: CASSDVGTEAFF. The CDR3 region has the DNA TGTGCCAGCAGCGATGTCGGGACTGAAGCTTTCTTT. The V call is TRBV6-5, the J call TRBJ1-1; D uncertain. The CDR3 has 12 amino acids. CDR1 and CDR2 from the germline V gene are MNHEY and SVGAGI. Trimming took off 6 bases at V and 5 bases at J, with 10 bases between the two ends.

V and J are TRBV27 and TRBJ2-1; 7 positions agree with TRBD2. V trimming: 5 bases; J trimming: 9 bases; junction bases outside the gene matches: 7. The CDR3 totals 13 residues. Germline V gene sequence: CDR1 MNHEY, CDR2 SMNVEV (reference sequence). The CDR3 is CASSTGLSGEQFF. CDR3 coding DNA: TGTGCCAGCAGTACGGGACTATCTGGTGAGCAGTTCTTC.

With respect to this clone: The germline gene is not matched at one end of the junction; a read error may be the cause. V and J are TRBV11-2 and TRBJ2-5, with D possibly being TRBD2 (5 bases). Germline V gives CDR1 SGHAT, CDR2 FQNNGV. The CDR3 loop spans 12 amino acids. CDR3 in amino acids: CASSLVRTVGHF. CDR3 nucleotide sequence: TGTGCCAGCAGCTTAGTTCGGACTGTGGGTCACTTC.